Detailed here is one T cell receptor (beta chain). Its antigen specificity is not known. No qualities accompany the bases; no much larger clone lies one base away. The tumor samples were collected prior to definitive surgery or chemotherapy. Genomic DNA extraction was performed by the MD Anderson Biospecimen Extraction Resource, and TCR sequencing was carried out by the MD Anderson Cancer Genomics Laboratory. The trim is 5 bases for V and 7 bases for J, with a gap of 15 bases between the germline ends. Taken from cysteine to phenylalanine, the CDR3 has 15 residues. Only CDR3 DNA remains: 45 bases, in frame from the first base. CDR1 and CDR2 were assigned from the germline V gene as SGHTA and FQGNSA. These data are taken from a study of high-grade serous ovarian cancer treatment subgroups (dated by TCRdb to about 2021). Background for the entire study: On average, each sample produced more than 14,000 sequencing reads and over 6,000 unique TCR beta rearrangements. The study examined TCR beta repertoires in high-grade serous ovarian cancer patients who were grouped under a laparoscopic triage algorithm by complete gross resection or by neoadjuvant chemotherapy response. The 30-patient cohort included roughly ten patients with no residual disease after primary surgery (R0), roughly ten excellent NACT responders, and roughly ten poor NACT responders. In total there were 85 to 95 samples, since every patient provided one primary tumor sample and two metastatic tumor samples. General conclusions and limits of the study: Bulk tumor TCR sequencing lacked spatial information, limiting insight into HGSC tumor complexity and diversity. TCR clonal relatedness showed a positive correlation with neoantigen level and a trend toward positive correlation with copy number variation and mutation load from whole-genome sequencing. TCR repertoire analyses were focused on CDR3, and CDR1 and CDR2 were not analyzed. Repertoire similarity between tumors of the same patient ranged about 0.11 to 0.79, whereas almost no similarity was seen between different patients.

High-throughput TCR profiling via ImmunoSEQ was performed on the roughly 98 tumor samples. On the authors' methods: Repertoire diversity metrics included richness (unique productive sequences), clonality, evenness and relatedness; Bhattacharyya coefficient assessed similarity between samples. A sensitivity analysis that removed TCRs with fewer than two reads produced consistent conclusions. Held by TCRdb, this immuneACCESS table contains in-frame sequences only and omits some clones. Under half of the omission traces to an unresolved V gene where checked; the cause of the rest is unknown. D and trimming were read from the DNA, whereas the V and J calls and clone size are those reported in that table. The sample table records about 7,600 clones; 60% to 85% of these occur just once. About 9.9% of the sample goes to the ten largest clones.

The sample consisted of tumor tissue. This TCR derives from a human donor with high-grade serous ovarian cancer. The chain is assembled from TRBV7-2 and TRBJ1-6; the D gene is not confidently resolved. The nucleotide sequence is given as TGTGCCAGCAGCCCAACCGCGTTCTGGAATTCACCCCTCCACTTT. Translation gives CASSPTAFWNSPLHF.